This T cell receptor (beta chain) came from a study of control samples from healthy donors and cancer patients. Sequencing used immunoSEQ multiplex PCR; TCRdb keeps in-frame clones, though not all of them. This table holds 130,000 or so clones, about 83% found once. Trimming took 0 bases from V and 2 from J; bases not matched to a gene: 5. The CDR3 sequence is 16 residues long. From germline, CDR1 is SGHRS and CDR2 YFSETQ. The sequenced sample was blood. This sequence joins TRBV5-1 and TRBJ1-1; 9 nucleotides align to TRBD1. This TCR came from a man aged 30-40 years in good health. The CDR3, as DNA: TGCGCCAGCAGCTTGGGACAGGGGGTGCCTAACACTGAAGCTTTCTTT. This encodes CASSLGQGVPNTEAFF.